This TCR beta chain was sequenced for a study of cytotoxic CD8 clonotypes in ibrutinib-treated CLL. Study at large: Following treatment for a median around 13 months, range 6 to 36, response samples were then taken.

Produced via immunoSEQ multiplex PCR; TCRdb's table is partial and in-frame only. This table has about 39,000 clones, 68% appearing once. The study's findings and limits: Stable or contracted on treatment, public clonotypes were also uncommon.

Per the germline V gene, CDR1 is SGHAT and CDR2 is FQNNGV. The CDR3 has 14 residues. V dropped 7 bases and J dropped 1 base, with 14 bases sitting between them. On this clone: No antigen is known for it.

This sample comprised PBMCs, obtained at disease progression, from a patient treated with ibrutinib. The chain is built from TRBV11-2 and TRBJ2-7; TRBD1 is a possible D gene (5 bases). This clonotype was sampled from a human donor with chronic lymphocytic leukemia. DNA for the CDR3: TGTGCCAGCAAGGTAGGGGCCCAATCCTACGAGCAGTACTTC. Translated: CASKVGAQSYEQYF.